This is a list of T cell receptor beta chains from one sample in a study of T cell responses to AZD1222 COVID-19 vaccine. Here immunoSEQ multiplex PCR was the method, and the copy in TCRdb shows in-frame clones only, minus some. The sample includes about 150,000 clones, roughly 90% of them seen just once. Source: peripheral blood, taken 28 days after the second AZD1222 dose. These receptors originate from an adult who received the AZD1222 COVID-19 vaccine. The CDR3 runs from the conserved cysteine through the conserved F or W. Fields, in order: D gene, V gene, J gene, clone size, CDR3 length, CDR3 DNA, CDR3 protein. The D gene is left open where the match is weak. Size is omitted from some rows. Given values are once, few, many or a class for expanded clones.

-	TRBV11-2	TRBJ2-1	-	15	TGTGCCAGCAGCACGAGTATTGGAGCCTACAATGAGCAGTTCTTC	CASSTSIGAYNEQFF
-	TRBV6-5	TRBJ1-5	-	12	TGTGCCAGCCAGGGTGGCAATCAGCCCCAGCATTTT	CASQGGNQPQHF
TRBD1	TRBV18	TRBJ1-4	-	15	TGTGCCAGCTCACCACCGAACAGGGGGGGTGAAAAACTGTTTTTT	CASSPPNRGGEKLFF
-	TRBV27	TRBJ1-2	-	13	TGTGCCAGCAGTCTGGTCCCCGGATATGGCTACACCTTC	CASSLVPGYGYTF
-	TRBV28	TRBJ2-3	-	15	TGTGCCAGCAGGCCACCGTGGCCCTACACAGATACGCAGTATTTT	CASRPPWPYTDTQYF
TRBD1	TRBV2	TRBJ1-1	-	16	TGTGCCAGCAGGGGTTTGACAGGGGGGCTTTACACTGAAGCTTTCTTT	CASRGLTGGLYTEAFF
-	TRBV30	TRBJ2-7	-	18	TGTGCCTGGAGTGTAAAAGGAACCTACGGGACCCACTCCTACGAGCAGTACTTC	CAWSVKGTYGTHSYEQYF
TRBD2	TRBV4-3	TRBJ2-1	-	15	TGCGCCAGCAGCCCGTGGGTAGCGGGAGAGAATGAGCAGTTCTTC	CASSPWVAGENEQFF
-	TRBV5-5	TRBJ2-2	few	16	TGTGCCAGCAGCCGAAAACAGGGCAGAGATACCGGGGAGCTGTTTTTT	CASSRKQGRDTGELFF
TRBD2	TRBV7-3	TRBJ2-1	-	15	TGTGCCAGCAGCTTAACGCGGGAGACCTACAATGAGCAGTTCTTC	CASSLTRETYNEQFF
TRBD2	TRBV4-3	TRBJ2-7	-	16	TGCGCCAGCAGCCAAGATCTTAAGGGACTAGCGAACGAGCAGTACTTC	CASSQDLKGLANEQYF
TRBD1	TRBV29-1	TRBJ1-2	-	13	TGCAGCGTATCGGGACAGGGCAACTATGGCTACACCTTC	CSVSGQGNYGYTF
-	TRBV29-1	TRBJ1-2	-	13	TGCAGCGTTGAAGAGGCAGCGCTCTATGGCTACACCTTC	CSVEEAALYGYTF
TRBD2	TRBV7-2	TRBJ2-1	few	15	TGTGCCAGCAGCGCGACTAGCGGTCCCTACAATGAGCAGTTCTTC	CASSATSGPYNEQFF
TRBD1	TRBV29-1	TRBJ1-4	-	14	TGCAGCGTAAAAACAGGGGGCGTATCGGAAAAACTGTTTTTT	CSVKTGGVSEKLFF